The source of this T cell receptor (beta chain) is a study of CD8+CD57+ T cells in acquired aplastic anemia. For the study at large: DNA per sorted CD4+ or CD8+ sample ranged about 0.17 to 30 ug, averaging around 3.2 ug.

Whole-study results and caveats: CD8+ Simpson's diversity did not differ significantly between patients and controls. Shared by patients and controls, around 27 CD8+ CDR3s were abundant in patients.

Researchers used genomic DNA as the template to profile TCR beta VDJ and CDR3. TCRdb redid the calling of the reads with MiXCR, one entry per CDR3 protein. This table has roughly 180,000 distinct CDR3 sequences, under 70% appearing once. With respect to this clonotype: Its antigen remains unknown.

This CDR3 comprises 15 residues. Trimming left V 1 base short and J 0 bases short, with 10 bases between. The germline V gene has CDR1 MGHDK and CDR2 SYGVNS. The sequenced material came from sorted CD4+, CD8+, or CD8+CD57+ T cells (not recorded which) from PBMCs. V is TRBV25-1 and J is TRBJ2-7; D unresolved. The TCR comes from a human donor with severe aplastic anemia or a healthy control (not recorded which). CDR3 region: CASSELGINSYEQYF. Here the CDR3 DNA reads TGTGCCAGCAGTGAATTGGGTATTAACTCCTACGAGCAGTACTTC.